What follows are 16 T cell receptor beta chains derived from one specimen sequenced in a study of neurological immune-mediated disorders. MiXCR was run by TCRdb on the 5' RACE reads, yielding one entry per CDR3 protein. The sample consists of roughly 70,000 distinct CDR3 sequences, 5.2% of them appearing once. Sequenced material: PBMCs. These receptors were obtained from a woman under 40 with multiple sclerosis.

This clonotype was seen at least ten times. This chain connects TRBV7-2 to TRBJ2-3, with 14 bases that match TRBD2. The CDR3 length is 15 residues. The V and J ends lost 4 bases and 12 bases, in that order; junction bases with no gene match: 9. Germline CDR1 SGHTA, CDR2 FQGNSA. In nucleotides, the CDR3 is TGTGCCAGCAGCTCCGGACTAGCGGGGGGAGGTCACCAGTATTTT. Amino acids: CASSSGLAGGGHQYF.

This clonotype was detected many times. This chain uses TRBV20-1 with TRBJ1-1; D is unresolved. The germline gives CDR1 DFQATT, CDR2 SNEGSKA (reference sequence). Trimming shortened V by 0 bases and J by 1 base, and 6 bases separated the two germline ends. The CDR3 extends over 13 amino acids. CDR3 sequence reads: CSARDLTNTEAFF. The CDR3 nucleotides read TGCAGTGCTAGAGATTTGACGAACACTGAAGCTTTCTTT.

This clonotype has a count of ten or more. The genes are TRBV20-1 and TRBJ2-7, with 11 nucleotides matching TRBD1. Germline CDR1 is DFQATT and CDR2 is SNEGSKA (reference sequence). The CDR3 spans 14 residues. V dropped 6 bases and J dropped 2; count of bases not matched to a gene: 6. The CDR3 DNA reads TGCAGTGCCCAGAGGGGACAGGGGGCCTACGAGCAGTACTTC. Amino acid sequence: CSAQRGQGAYEQYF.

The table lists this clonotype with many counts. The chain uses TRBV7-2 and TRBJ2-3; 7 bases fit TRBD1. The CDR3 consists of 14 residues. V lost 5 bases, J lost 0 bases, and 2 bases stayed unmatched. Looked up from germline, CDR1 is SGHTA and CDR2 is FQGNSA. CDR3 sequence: CASSRDSSTDTQYF. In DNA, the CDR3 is TGTGCCAGCAGCCGGGACAGTAGCACAGATACGCAGTATTTT.

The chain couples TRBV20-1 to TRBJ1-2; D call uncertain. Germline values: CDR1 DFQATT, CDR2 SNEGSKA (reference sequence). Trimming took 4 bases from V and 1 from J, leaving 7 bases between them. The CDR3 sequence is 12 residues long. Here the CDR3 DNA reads TGCAGTGCTACCACAGTTAACTATGGCTACACCTTC. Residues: CSATTVNYGYTF.

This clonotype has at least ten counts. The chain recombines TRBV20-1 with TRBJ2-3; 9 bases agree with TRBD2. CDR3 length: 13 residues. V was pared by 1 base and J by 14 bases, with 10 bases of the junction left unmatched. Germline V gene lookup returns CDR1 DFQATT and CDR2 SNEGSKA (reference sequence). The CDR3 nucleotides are TGCAGTGCTAGAGGTCCGGGACTAGCATTGGGGTATTTT. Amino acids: CSARGPGLALGYF.

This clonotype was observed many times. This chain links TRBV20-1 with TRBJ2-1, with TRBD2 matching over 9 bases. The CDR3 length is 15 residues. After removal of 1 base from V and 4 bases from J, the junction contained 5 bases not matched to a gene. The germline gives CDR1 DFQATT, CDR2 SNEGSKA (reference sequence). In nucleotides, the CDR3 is TGCAGTGCTAGAGTGCGAGCGGGGGGTTACAATGAGCAGTTCTTC. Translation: CSARVRAGGYNEQFF.

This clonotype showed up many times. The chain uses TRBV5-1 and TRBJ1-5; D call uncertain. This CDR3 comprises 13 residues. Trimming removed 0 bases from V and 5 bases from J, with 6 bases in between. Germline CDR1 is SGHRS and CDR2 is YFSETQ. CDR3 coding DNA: TGCGCCAGCAGCTTGGGCCCCGATCAGCCCCAGCATTTT. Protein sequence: CASSLGPDQPQHF.

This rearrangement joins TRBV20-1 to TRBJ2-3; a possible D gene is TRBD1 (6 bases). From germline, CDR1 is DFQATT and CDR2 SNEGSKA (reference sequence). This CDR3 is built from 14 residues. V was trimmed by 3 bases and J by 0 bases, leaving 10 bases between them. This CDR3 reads CSASPGASTDTQYF. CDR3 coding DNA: TGCAGTGCTAGCCCAGGGGCAAGCACAGATACGCAGTATTTT.

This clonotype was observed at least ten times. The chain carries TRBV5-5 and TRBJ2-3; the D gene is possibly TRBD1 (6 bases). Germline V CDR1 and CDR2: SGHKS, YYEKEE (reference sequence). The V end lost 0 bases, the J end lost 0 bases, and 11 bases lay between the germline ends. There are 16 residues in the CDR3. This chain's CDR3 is CASSLGGHISTDTQYF. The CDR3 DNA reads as TGTGCCAGCAGCTTGGGGGGGCATATCAGCACAGATACGCAGTATTTT.

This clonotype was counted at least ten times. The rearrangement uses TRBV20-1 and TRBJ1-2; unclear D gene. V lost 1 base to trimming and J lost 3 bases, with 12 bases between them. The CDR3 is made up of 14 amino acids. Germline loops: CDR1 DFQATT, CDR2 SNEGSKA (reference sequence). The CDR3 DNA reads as TGCAGTGCTAGAGTCCGCAGCGGGGACTATGGCTACACCTTC. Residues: CSARVRSGDYGYTF.

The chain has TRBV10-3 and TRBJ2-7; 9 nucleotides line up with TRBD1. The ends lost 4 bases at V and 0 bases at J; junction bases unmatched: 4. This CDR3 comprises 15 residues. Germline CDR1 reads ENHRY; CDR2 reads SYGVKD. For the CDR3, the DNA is TGTGCCATCAGTGCGACAGGGGGATACTCCTACGAGCAGTACTTC. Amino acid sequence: CAISATGGYSYEQYF.

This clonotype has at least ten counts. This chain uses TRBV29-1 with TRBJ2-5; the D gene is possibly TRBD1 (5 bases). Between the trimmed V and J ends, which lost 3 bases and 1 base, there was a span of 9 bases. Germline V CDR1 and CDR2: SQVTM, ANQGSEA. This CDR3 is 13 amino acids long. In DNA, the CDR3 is TGCAGCGTTGAGTGGACACCCCAAGAGACCCAGTACTTC. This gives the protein CSVEWTPQETQYF.

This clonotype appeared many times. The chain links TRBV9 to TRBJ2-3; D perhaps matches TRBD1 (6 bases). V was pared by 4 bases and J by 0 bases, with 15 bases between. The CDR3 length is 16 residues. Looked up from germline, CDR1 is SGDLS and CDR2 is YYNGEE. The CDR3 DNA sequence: TGTGCCAGCAGCCCGCCAGGGGTAGCGAGCACAGATACGCAGTATTTT. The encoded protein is CASSPPGVASTDTQYF.

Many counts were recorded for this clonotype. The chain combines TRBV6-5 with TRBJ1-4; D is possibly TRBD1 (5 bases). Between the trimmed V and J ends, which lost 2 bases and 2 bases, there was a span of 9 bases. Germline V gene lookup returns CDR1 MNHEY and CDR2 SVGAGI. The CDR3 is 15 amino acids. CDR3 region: CASSYLGGTNEKLFF. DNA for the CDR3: TGTGCCAGCAGTTACCTCGGGGGGACTAATGAAAAACTGTTTTTT.

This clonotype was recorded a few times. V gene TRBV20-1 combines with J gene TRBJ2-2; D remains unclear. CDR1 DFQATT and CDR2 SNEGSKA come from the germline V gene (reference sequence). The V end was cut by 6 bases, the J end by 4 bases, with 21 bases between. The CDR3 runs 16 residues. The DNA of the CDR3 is TGCAGTGCCAGGATGGATGGGATTGGAGTCACCGGGGAGCTGTTTTTT. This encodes CSARMDGIGVTGELFF.